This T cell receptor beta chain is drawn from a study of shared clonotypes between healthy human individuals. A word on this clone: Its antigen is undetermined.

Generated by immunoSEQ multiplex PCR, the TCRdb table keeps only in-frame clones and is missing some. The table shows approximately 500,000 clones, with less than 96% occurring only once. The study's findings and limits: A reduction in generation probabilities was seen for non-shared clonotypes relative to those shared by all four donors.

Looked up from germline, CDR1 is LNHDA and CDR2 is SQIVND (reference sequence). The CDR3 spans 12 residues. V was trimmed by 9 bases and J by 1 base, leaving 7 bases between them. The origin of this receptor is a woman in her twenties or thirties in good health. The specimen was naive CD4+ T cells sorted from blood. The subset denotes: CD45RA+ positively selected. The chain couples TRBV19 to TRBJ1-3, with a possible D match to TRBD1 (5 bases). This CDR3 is CASRASGNTIYF. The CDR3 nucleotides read TGTGCCAGCAGGGCATCTGGAAACACCATATATTTT.